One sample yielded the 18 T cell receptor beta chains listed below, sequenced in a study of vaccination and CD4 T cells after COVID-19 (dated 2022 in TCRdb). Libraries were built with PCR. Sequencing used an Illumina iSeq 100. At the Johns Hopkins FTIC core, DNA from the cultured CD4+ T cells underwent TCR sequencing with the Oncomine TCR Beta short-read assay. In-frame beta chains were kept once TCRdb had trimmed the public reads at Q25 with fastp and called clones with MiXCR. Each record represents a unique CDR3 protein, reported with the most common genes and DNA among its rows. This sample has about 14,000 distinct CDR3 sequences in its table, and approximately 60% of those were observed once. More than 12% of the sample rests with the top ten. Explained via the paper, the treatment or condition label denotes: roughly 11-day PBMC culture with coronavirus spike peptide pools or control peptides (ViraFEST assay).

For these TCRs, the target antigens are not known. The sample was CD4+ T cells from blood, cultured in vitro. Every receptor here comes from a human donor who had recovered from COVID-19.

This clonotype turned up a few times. The CDR3 DNA reads TGTGCCAGCATCGAGGGGAGGTTTGCTGGAAACACCATATATTTT. Protein sequence: CASIEGRFAGNTIYF. The V gene is TRBV6-1, the J gene TRBJ1-3; D may be TRBD1 (5 bases). This CDR3 has 15 residues. V lost 7 bases, J lost 2 bases, and 15 bases lay in between. Germline V CDR1 and CDR2: MNHNS, SASEGT.

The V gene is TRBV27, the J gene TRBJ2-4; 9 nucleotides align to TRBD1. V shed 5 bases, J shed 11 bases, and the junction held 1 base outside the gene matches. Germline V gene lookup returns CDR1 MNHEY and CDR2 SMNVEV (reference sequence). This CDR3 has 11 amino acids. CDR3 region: CASSDRGVQYF. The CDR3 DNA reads TGTGCCAGCAGTGACAGGGGGGTTCAGTACTTC.

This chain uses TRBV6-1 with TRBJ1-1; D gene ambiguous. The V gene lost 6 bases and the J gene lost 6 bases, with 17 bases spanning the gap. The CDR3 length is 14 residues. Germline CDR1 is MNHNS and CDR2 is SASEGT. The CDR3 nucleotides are TGTGCCAGCAGAACCGGGAGACCTAACGCTGAAGCTTTCTTT. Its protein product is CASRTGRPNAEAFF.

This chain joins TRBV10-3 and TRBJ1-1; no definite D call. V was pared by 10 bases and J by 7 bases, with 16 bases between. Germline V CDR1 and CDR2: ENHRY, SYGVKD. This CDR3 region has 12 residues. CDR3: CASRGYYNEAFF. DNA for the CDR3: TGTGCCAGCAGAGGATACTATAATGAAGCTTTCTTT.

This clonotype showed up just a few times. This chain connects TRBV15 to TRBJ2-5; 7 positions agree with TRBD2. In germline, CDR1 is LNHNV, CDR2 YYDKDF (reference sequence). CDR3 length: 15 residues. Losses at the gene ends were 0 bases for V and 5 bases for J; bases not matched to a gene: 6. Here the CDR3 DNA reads TGTGCCACCAGCAGAGATGGGAGGGATTGGGAGACCCAGTACTTC. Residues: CATSRDGRDWETQYF. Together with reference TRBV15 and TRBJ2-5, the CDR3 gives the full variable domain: DAMVIQNPRYQVTQFGKPVTLSCSQTLNHNVMYWYQQKSSQAPKLLFHYYDKDFNNEADTPDNFQSRRPNTSFCFLDIRSPGLGDTAMYLCATSRDGRDWETQYFGPGTRLLVL.

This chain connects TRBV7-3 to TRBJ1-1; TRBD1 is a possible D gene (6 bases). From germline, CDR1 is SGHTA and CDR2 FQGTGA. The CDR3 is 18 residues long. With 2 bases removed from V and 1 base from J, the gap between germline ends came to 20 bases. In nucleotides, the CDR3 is TGTGCCAGCAGCTTACATGGCAGGCGAGGGGGGACGAACACTGAAGCTTTCTTT. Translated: CASSLHGRRGGTNTEAFF.

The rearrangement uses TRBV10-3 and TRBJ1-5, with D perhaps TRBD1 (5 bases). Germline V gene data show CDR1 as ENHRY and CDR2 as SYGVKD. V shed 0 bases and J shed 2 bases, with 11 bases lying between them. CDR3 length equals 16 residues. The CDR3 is CAISESIQGGNQPQHF. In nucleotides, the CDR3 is TGTGCCATCAGTGAGTCGATTCAAGGGGGCAATCAGCCCCAGCATTTT.

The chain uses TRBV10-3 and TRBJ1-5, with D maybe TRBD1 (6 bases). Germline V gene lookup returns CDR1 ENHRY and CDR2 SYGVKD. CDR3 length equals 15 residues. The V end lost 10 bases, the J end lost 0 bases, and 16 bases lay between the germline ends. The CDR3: CATQRGGLSNQPQHF. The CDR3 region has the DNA TGTGCCACACAGAGGGGGGGCCTTAGCAATCAGCCCCAGCATTTT.

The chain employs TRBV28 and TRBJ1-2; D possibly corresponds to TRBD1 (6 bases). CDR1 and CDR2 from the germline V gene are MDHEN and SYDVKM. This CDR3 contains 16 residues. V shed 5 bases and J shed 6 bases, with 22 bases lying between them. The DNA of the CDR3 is TGTGCCAGCAGTGGCTTCCTCGGGGGGCGGTCCCATGGCTACACCTTC. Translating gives CASSGFLGGRSHGYTF.

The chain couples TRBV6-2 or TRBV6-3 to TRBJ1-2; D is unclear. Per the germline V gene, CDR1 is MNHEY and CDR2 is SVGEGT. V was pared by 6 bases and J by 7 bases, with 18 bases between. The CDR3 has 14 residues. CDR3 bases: TGTGCCAGCAGCCTCGTTGGTAAGGAGCGTGGCTACACCTTC. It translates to CASSLVGKERGYTF.

The CDR3 coding sequence is TGTGCCAGCAGTTACTCCCTCGGGAGGGTTAATTCACCCCTCCACTTT. Translation: CASSYSLGRVNSPLHF. This chain joins TRBV6-5 and TRBJ1-6; D remains ambiguous. Germline assignment: CDR1 MNHEY and CDR2 SVGAGI. The CDR3 runs 16 residues. V lost 0 bases and J lost 6, with 12 bases in between.

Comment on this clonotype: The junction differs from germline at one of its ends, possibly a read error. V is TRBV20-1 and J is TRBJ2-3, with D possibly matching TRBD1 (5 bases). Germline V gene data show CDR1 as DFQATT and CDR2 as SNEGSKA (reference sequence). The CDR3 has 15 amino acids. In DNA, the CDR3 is TGCAGTGCTAGAGCTTCCAGGGCAGGCACAGATACCCAGTATTTT. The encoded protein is CSARASRAGTDTQYF.

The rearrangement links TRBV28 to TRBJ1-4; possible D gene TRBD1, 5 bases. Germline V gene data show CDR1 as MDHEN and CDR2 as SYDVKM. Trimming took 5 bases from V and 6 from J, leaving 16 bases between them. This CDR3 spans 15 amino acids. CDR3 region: CASSEVGAGDEKLFF. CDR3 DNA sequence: TGTGCCAGCAGTGAGGTCGGGGCGGGGGATGAAAAACTGTTTTTT.

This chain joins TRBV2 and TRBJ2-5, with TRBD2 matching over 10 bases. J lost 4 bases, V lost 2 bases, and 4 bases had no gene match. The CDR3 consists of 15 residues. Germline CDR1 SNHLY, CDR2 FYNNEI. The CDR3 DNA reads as TGTGCCAGCAGTGAAACTAGCGGGATTGGAGAGACCCAGTACTTC. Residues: CASSETSGIGETQYF.

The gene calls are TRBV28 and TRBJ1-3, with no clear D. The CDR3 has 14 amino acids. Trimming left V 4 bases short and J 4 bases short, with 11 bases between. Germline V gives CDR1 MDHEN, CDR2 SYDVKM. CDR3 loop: CASSSGFTGNTIYF. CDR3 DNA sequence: TGTGCCAGCAGTTCTGGCTTTACCGGAAACACCATATATTTT.

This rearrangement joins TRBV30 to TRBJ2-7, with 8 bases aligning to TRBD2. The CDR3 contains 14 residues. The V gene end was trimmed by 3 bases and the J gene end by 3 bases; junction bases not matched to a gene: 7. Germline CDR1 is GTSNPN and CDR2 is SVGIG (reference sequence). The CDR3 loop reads CAWRFSGSFYEQYF. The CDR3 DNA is TGTGCCTGGAGATTCAGCGGGAGTTTCTACGAGCAGTACTTC.

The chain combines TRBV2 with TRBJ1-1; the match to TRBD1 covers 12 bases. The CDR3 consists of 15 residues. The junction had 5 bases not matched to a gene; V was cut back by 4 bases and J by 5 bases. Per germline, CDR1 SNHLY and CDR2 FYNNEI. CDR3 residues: CASSAGTGGKTEAFF. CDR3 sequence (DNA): TGTGCCAGCAGTGCAGGGACAGGGGGCAAGACTGAAGCTTTCTTT.

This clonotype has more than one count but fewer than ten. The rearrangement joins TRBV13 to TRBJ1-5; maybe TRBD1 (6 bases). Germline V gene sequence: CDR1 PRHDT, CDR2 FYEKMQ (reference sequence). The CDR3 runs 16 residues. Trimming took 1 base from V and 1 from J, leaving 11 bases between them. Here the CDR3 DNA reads TGTGCCAGCAGCTTAGAGGGGGGGCGCAGCAATCAGCCCCAGCATTTT. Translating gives CASSLEGGRSNQPQHF.